What follows are 17 T cell receptor beta chains derived from one specimen sequenced in a study of blood T cell repertoires in COVID-19. Generated by immunoSEQ multiplex PCR, the TCRdb table keeps only in-frame clones and is missing some. The table lists about 250,000 clones, around 88% of them singletons. Sequencing was done on a sample of peripheral blood. These receptors came from an elderly woman with COVID-19, enrolled during active disease.

The V gene is TRBV6-6, the J gene TRBJ2-2, with 10 bases that match TRBD1. The CDR3 is 15 residues long. Unmatched junction bases numbered 4, after V lost 4 bases and J lost 5 bases. From germline, CDR1 is MNHNY and CDR2 SVGAGI (reference sequence). The CDR3 sequence is CASSLWTGGTGELFF. In nucleotides, the CDR3 is TGTGCCAGCAGTTTGTGGACAGGGGGGACCGGGGAGCTGTTTTTT.

This CDR3 reads CASRESTPGRGVLAEAFF. The CDR3 DNA reads as TGTGCCAGCAGAGAAAGTACCCCGGGCAGGGGGGTTTTGGCTGAAGCTTTCTTT. V usage is TRBV28 and J usage is TRBJ1-1; the match to TRBD1 covers 7 bases. Germline V gene sequence: CDR1 MDHEN, CDR2 SYDVKM. V trimming: 6 bases; J trimming: 6 bases; junction bases outside the gene matches: 22. The CDR3 loop spans 18 amino acids. Full variable domain (outside the CDR3, taken from reference TRBV28 and TRBJ1-1): DVKVTQSSRYLVKRTGEKVFLECVQDMDHENMFWYRQDPGLGLRLIYFSYDVKMKEKGDIPEGYSVSREKKERFSLILESASTNQTSMYLCASRESTPGRGVLAEAFFGQGTRLTVV.

This chain connects TRBV12-3 or TRBV12-4 to TRBJ1-1; 7 bases align to TRBD1. The CDR3 runs to 13 residues. Trimming at V came to 6 bases and at J to 5 bases, leaving 6 bases not matched to a gene. The CDR3 nucleotides read TGTGCCAGCAGATTGAGGGACAGAACTGAAGCTTTCTTT. It encodes CASRLRDRTEAFF.

This clone came up once. CDR3 sequence: CASSATGALTDTQYF. CDR3 bases: TGTGCCAGCAGCGCGACAGGGGCCCTCACAGATACGCAGTATTTT. The J gene is TRBJ2-3, the V gene TRBV5-4; 8 bases are a match to TRBD1. The CDR3 spans 15 residues. J gave up 2 bases and V 4 bases, and 6 bases lay outside the gene matches. Germline CDR1 SGHNT, CDR2 YYREEE (reference sequence). Full variable domain (missing parts from reference TRBV5-4 and TRBJ2-3): ETGVTQSPTHLIKTRGQQVTLRCSSQSGHNTVSWYQQALGQGPQFIFQYYREEENGRGNFPPRFSGLQFPNYSSELNVNALELDDSALYLCASSATGALTDTQYFGPGTRLTVL.

This chain connects TRBV30 to TRBJ2-1; possibly TRBD2 for D (7 bases). The CDR3 contains 13 residues. Germline V gene sequence: CDR1 GTSNPN, CDR2 SVGIG (reference sequence). The CDR3 DNA follows: TGTGGGGGCGGGGGCAGCTCCTACAATGAGCAGTTCTTC. Protein sequence: CGGGGSSYNEQFF.

This chain uses TRBV19 with TRBJ1-2; D gene uncertain. Trimming took off 4 bases at V and 2 bases at J, with 5 bases between the two ends. The germline gives CDR1 LNHDA, CDR2 SQIVND (reference sequence). The CDR3 covers 12 residues. CDR3 coding DNA: TGTGCCAGTAGTAGCGGGAACTATGGCTACACCTTC. This sequence encodes CASSSGNYGYTF.

The V and J genes are TRBV14 and TRBJ1-2; possibly TRBD1 for D (6 bases). CDR1 is SGHDN and CDR2 is FVKESK in the germline V gene. CDR3 length: 15 amino acids. Trimming cost V 2 bases and J 5 bases, with 15 bases left between them. CDR3: CASSQYSPGAYGYTF. The CDR3, as DNA: TGTGCCAGCAGCCAATATAGCCCAGGGGCATATGGCTACACCTTC.

This sequence joins TRBV3-1 (or the pseudogene TRBV3-2) and TRBJ1-1, with D maybe TRBD1 (6 bases). CDR1 LGHDT and CDR2 YNNKEL come from the germline V gene (reference sequence). Trimming pared 4 bases from V and 1 base from J, leaving 13 bases between. The CDR3 runs to 15 residues. CDR3 nucleotide sequence: TGTGCCAGCAGCCTTCGAGGGGGGGCGAACACTGAAGCTTTCTTT. Translation: CASSLRGGANTEAFF.

This clone was picked up one time. The V gene is TRBV18, the J gene TRBJ2-3; D call uncertain. Germline V gene data show CDR1 as KGHSH and CDR2 as LQKENI. V was cut by 6 bases and J by 3 bases, with 16 bases left in between. The CDR3 runs to 15 residues. CDR3 residues: CASSRRTLETDTQYF. The DNA of the CDR3 is TGTGCCAGCTCTCGAAGAACCCTAGAAACAGATACGCAGTATTTT.

The chain is built from TRBV6-6 and TRBJ2-5; D might be TRBD1 (6 bases). In germline, CDR1 is MNHNY, CDR2 SVGAGI (reference sequence). The CDR3 consists of 14 residues. V was shortened by 6 bases and J by 4 bases, with 15 bases between the two germline ends. CDR3 in amino acids: CASSETGTGETQYF. Written as DNA, the CDR3 is TGTGCCAGCAGCGAGACAGGCACGGGAGAGACCCAGTACTTC.

The genes are TRBV19 and TRBJ2-1; D may be TRBD2 (5 bases). In germline, CDR1 is LNHDA, CDR2 SQIVND (reference sequence). This CDR3 has 14 residues. With 1 base removed from V and 7 bases from J, the gap between germline ends came to 11 bases. DNA for the CDR3: TGTGCCAGTAGTATAGTCCCAGCGGCAAATGAGCAGTTCTTC. Translation gives CASSIVPAANEQFF.

The chain links TRBV2 to TRBJ1-2; TRBD1 aligns across 7 bases. The CDR3 consists of 16 residues. CDR1 is SNHLY and CDR2 is FYNNEI in the germline V gene. With V trimmed by 5 bases and J by 4 bases, 13 bases remained unmatched. The CDR3 region is CASSRKTGSNVYGYTF. The CDR3 DNA reads TGTGCCAGCAGTCGAAAGACAGGGAGTAACGTCTATGGCTACACCTTC.

V is TRBV10-3 and J is TRBJ1-2, with TRBD1 identical over 10 bases. The germline CDR1 and CDR2 sequences are ENHRY and SYGVKD. The CDR3 contains 16 residues. With 0 bases clipped from V and 6 bases from J, the junction kept 7 bases outside the gene matches. For the CDR3, the DNA is TGTGCCATCAGTGAGTCCCCCCTCGACAGGGGGCATGGCTACACCTTC. This gives the protein CAISESPLDRGHGYTF.

The chain is built from TRBV7-3 and TRBJ1-1, with 8 bases that match TRBD1. With 5 bases clipped from V and 2 bases from J, the junction kept 4 bases outside the gene matches. CDR3 length equals 14 residues. Germline assignment: CDR1 SGHTA and CDR2 FQGTGA. The CDR3 loop reads CASSLTGANTEAFF. CDR3 DNA: TGTGCCAGCAGCCTGACAGGGGCCAACACTGAAGCTTTCTTT.

This clone was detected once. The CDR3 loop is CASSDRGFMNTEAFF. The CDR3, as DNA: TGTGCCAGCAGTGACAGGGGCTTCATGAACACTGAAGCTTTCTTT. The chain has TRBV6-6 and TRBJ1-1; the match to TRBD1 covers 8 bases. V shed 5 bases and J 0 bases; nucleotides not matched to a gene: 5. This CDR3 has 15 residues. CDR1 is MNHNY, CDR2 SVGAGI, per germline (reference sequence).

V usage is TRBV19 and J usage is TRBJ1-1; D not resolved. Germline values: CDR1 LNHDA, CDR2 SQIVND (reference sequence). The CDR3 is 12 amino acids. The germline V and J ends were trimmed by 10 bases and 1 base, with 10 bases remaining between them. CDR3 protein: CATTTRNTEAFF. The CDR3, as DNA: TGTGCCACTACTACTCGGAACACTGAAGCTTTCTTT.

V is TRBV4-3 and J is TRBJ2-1; no clear D gene. This CDR3 region has 14 residues. The V end lost 6 bases, the J end lost 7 bases, and 16 bases lay between the germline ends. The V gene's germline CDR1 is LGHNA and CDR2 YSLEER. The CDR3 loop is CASSRLETGNEQFF. CDR3 coding DNA: TGCGCCAGCAGTCGGCTTGAGACGGGTAATGAGCAGTTCTTC.